One TCR beta chain is described in this entry. Its specificity is unknown. The record originates from a study of T cells in localized non-small cell lung cancer. The CDR3 totals 17 residues. V shed 5 bases and J shed 4 bases, with 21 bases lying between them. Germline V gene sequence: CDR1 SGHTA, CDR2 FQGNSA. TCRdb keeps only in-frame clones here, not all; method: immunoSEQ multiplex PCR. The repertoire holds some 30,000 clones, with 80% to 90% as singletons. Regarding the study as a whole: Heterogeneity stays possible, as sequencing covered only one tumor region. Adjacent lung was found to contain a median roughly 60 of the top 100 tumor clones.

This chain joins TRBV7-2 and TRBJ1-3; no firm D call. Material: peripheral blood, obtained before any cancer treatment. The receptor comes from a male donor aged 60 or older with stage III lung adenocarcinoma. CDR3 loop: CASSPNGAGLKGNTIYF. CDR3 bases: TGTGCCAGCAGCCCAAACGGCGCGGGATTGAAAGGAAACACCATATATTTT.